The TCR beta chain under discussion was sequenced for a study of T-cell memory formation after mild COVID-19. In this sample, this clonotype turned up a few times. Its antigen is not identified. V gave up 4 bases and J gave up 3 bases, with 11 bases separating them. Germline CDR1 reads KGHDR; CDR2 reads SFDVKD. The CDR3 consists of 14 residues. The authors produced TCR alpha and TCR beta cDNA libraries with sample barcodes and UMIs by 5'RACE using constant-segment primers. TCRdb ran MiXCR on the 5' RACE reads and lists one entry per CDR3 protein. The profile shows 200,000 to 250,000 distinct CDR3 sequences, 10% of them singletons. Study observations and caveats: Largely, contracting CD4+ clones fell within CM and EM, and contracting CD8+ clones within EMRA.

The receptor comes from a young man who had mild COVID-19 (a few samples of this study predate the infection). Cell type and time point are not known. The chain couples TRBV24-1 to TRBJ1-2; D unclear. Sequenced input: PBMCs or a T cell subset sorted from them (not recorded which). In nucleotides, the CDR3 is TGTGCCACCAGTGACCTTGGGGAGGACTATGGCTACACCTTC. Residues: CATSDLGEDYGYTF.